Below are 29 T cell receptor beta chains sequenced from a single sample in a study of blood T cell repertoires in COVID-19. Produced via immunoSEQ multiplex PCR; TCRdb's table is partial and in-frame only. Of 210,000 or so clones listed, 75% to 85% are singletons. Specimen: PBMCs or T cells enriched from blood (not recorded which). The origin of the receptors is a woman in her thirties or forties with acute COVID-19.

The gene calls are TRBV3-1 (or the pseudogene TRBV3-2) and TRBJ1-1; D not resolved. V lost 4 bases, J lost 5 bases, and 11 bases lay in between. This CDR3 has 13 residues. Germline V gene sequence: CDR1 LGHDT, CDR2 YNNKEL (reference sequence). The CDR3 DNA reads TGTGCCAGCAGCCCCCGGGGAGTTACTGAAGCTTTCTTT. Its translation: CASSPRGVTEAFF.

On this clone: Other DNA sequences from this sample encode an identical CDR3 as well. The chain recombines TRBV12-3 or TRBV12-4 with TRBJ1-6; 9 bases are a match to TRBD1. Losses at the gene ends were 6 bases for V and 8 bases for J; bases not matched to a gene: 2. The CDR3 is made up of 13 amino acids. The CDR3 reads CASSRDRDSPLHF. The CDR3 bases are TGTGCCAGCAGCCGGGACAGGGATTCACCCCTCCACTTT.

This clone was seen more than once but under ten times. Compared with germline, one end of the junction differs, possibly owing to a read error. The chain combines TRBV7-7 with TRBJ2-2; 10 bases fit TRBD1. The CDR3 sequence is 19 residues long. Germline V gene lookup returns CDR1 SSHAT and CDR2 FNYEAQ (reference sequence). CDR3 in DNA: TGTGCTAGCAGCTTAGTGCCCCGGGACAGGGGTTCCCAGTCCGGGGAGCTGTTTTTT. Residues: CASSLVPRDRGSQSGELFF. Full variable domain (missing parts from reference TRBV7-7 and TRBJ2-2): GAGVSQSPRYKVTKRGQDVTLRCDPISSHATLYWYQQALGQGPEFLTYFNYEAQPDKSGLPSDRFSAERPEGSISTLTIQRTEQRDSAMYRCASSLVPRDRGSQSGELFFGEGSRLTVL.

The chain joins TRBV5-1 to TRBJ1-1; D is ambiguous. The CDR3 covers 14 residues. Germline values: CDR1 SGHRS, CDR2 YFSETQ. V lost 0 bases, J lost 4 bases, and 10 bases lay in between. The CDR3 loop reads CASSLGERGTEAFF. DNA of the CDR3: TGCGCCAGCAGCTTGGGGGAGCGGGGCACTGAAGCTTTCTTT.

The V call is TRBV12-3 or TRBV12-4, the J call TRBJ1-1; D is unresolved. The CDR3 has 13 amino acids. The V end lost 6 bases, the J end lost 0 bases, and 8 bases lay between the germline ends. The CDR3 DNA follows: TGTGCCAGCAGCTCGGGGATGAACACTGAAGCTTTCTTT. Amino acids: CASSSGMNTEAFF.

This clone appeared a single time. The chain uses TRBV19 and TRBJ1-4; possibly TRBD1 for D (5 bases). This CDR3 comprises 18 residues. Trimming took off 7 bases at V and 0 bases at J, with 21 bases between the two ends. CDR1 LNHDA and CDR2 SQIVND come from the germline V gene (reference sequence). The CDR3 region has the DNA TGTGCCAGTATCCCCTCCAGGGCCACGGGGGCAACTAATGAAAAACTGTTTTTT. Its translation is CASIPSRATGATNEKLFF. Full variable domain (outside the CDR3, taken from reference TRBV19 and TRBJ1-4): DGGITQSPKYLFRKEGQNVTLSCEQNLNHDAMYWYRQDPGQGLRLIYYSQIVNDFQKGDIAEGYSVSREKKESFPLTVTSAQKNPTAFYLCASIPSRATGATNEKLFFGSGTQLSVL.

This rearrangement joins TRBV5-4 to TRBJ1-2; TRBD1 agrees at 8 bases. V lost 4 bases and J lost 6; bases outside the gene matches: 11. Germline V gives CDR1 SGHNT, CDR2 YYREEE (reference sequence). This CDR3 is 15 amino acids long. In DNA, the CDR3 is TGTGCCAGCAGCCCAAACCCCGGACAGGGACATGGCTACACCTTC. Protein sequence: CASSPNPGQGHGYTF.

This sequence joins TRBV19 and TRBJ2-3, with TRBD2 matching over 7 bases. In germline, CDR1 is LNHDA, CDR2 SQIVND (reference sequence). This CDR3 spans 14 amino acids. The trim removed 6 bases at V and 3 bases at J, leaving 6 bases unmatched. The CDR3 nucleotides read TGTGCCAGTAGCCCCTGGCGGGAGACAGATACGCAGTATTTT. Protein sequence: CASSPWRETDTQYF.

A single count supports this clone. The chain has TRBV7-2 and TRBJ2-3, with 8 bases lining up with TRBD2. Trimming at V came to 7 bases and at J to 4 bases, leaving 16 bases not matched to a gene. CDR3 length equals 17 residues. CDR1 and CDR2 from the germline V gene are SGHTA and FQGNSA. CDR3: CASTATGRGAKADTQYF. The CDR3, as DNA: TGTGCCAGCACCGCAACGGGGCGGGGGGCCAAGGCAGATACGCAGTATTTT.

The chain carries TRBV27 and TRBJ1-3, with D perhaps matching TRBD1 (5 bases). V was pared by 2 bases and J by 0 bases, with 8 bases between. The CDR3 is 15 amino acids. Germline CDR1 and CDR2: MNHEY and SMNVEV (reference sequence). CDR3 amino acids: CASSLRGLSGNTIYF. CDR3 nucleotides: TGTGCCAGCAGTTTAAGGGGTCTCTCTGGAAACACCATATATTTT.

The J gene is TRBJ2-7, the V gene TRBV7-3; TRBD1 matches at 7 bases. Germline lookup yields CDR1 SGHTA and CDR2 FQGTGA. The CDR3 loop spans 14 amino acids. V lost 5 bases to trimming and J lost 6 bases; unmatched junction nucleotides: 10. The CDR3 DNA sequence: TGTGCCAGCAGCCCTACAGGGGATTTTTCCGAGCAGTACTTC. Its protein product is CASSPTGDFSEQYF.

This chain joins TRBV9 and TRBJ2-2; maybe TRBD1 (5 bases). Trimming shortened V by 0 bases and J by 7 bases, and 16 bases separated the two germline ends. The CDR3 covers 16 residues. Germline values: CDR1 SGDLS, CDR2 YYNGEE. Here the CDR3 reads CASSVEGSGYVGELFF. CDR3 DNA: TGTGCCAGCAGCGTAGAAGGTTCAGGGTACGTCGGGGAGCTGTTTTTT. The full variable domain, completed using reference TRBV9 and TRBJ2-2, is DSGVTQTPKHLITATGQRVTLRCSPRSGDLSVYWYQQSLDQGLQFLIQYYNGEERAKGNILERFSAQQFPDLHSELNLSSLELGDSALYFCASSVEGSGYVGELFFGEGSRLTVL.

The CDR3 sequence: CASSLRGSYEQYF. CDR3 DNA sequence: TGTGCCAGCAGTTTGCGGGGCTCCTACGAGCAGTACTTC. The genes are TRBV12-3 or TRBV12-4 and TRBJ2-7; TRBD2 is a possible D gene (6 bases). The CDR3 length is 13 residues. V lost 3 bases, J lost 0 bases, and 6 bases lay in between.

Remarks on this clone: One end of the junction is discordant with germline, which a read error may explain. This chain joins TRBV7-7 and TRBJ1-3, with TRBD1 matching 9 bases. The CDR3 covers 19 residues. Germline V lookup: CDR1 SSHAT, CDR2 FNYEAQ (reference sequence). Here the CDR3 reads CASSPGTGNFLNSGNTIYF. In DNA, the CDR3 is TGTGCTAGCAGCCCCGGGACAGGGAATTTTCTCAACTCTGGAAACACCATATATTTT.

The V gene is TRBV5-5, the J gene TRBJ2-7; D call uncertain. The V end lost 2 bases, the J end lost 5 bases, and 11 bases lay between the germline ends. Germline-derived CDR1 and CDR2 are SGHKS and YYEKEE (reference sequence). This CDR3 comprises 13 residues. For the CDR3, the DNA is TGTGCCAGCAGCTTTCCCTCGAGAAACGAGCAGTACTTC. As protein: CASSFPSRNEQYF.

V usage is TRBV10-2 and J usage is TRBJ2-3, with 7 bases matching TRBD1. Per the germline V gene, CDR1 is WSHSY and CDR2 is SAAADI. The CDR3 is 13 amino acids. After removal of 10 bases from V and 3 bases from J, the junction contained 7 bases not matched to a gene. The CDR3 sequence: CATKRGPTDTQYF. The CDR3 nucleotides are TGCGCCACTAAAAGGGGGCCGACAGATACGCAGTATTTT.

This chain uses TRBV7-8 with TRBJ1-4, with D unclear. The germline V gene encodes CDR1 SGHVS and CDR2 FQNEAQ. V was clipped by 5 bases and J by 8 bases, with 12 bases between them. The length of the CDR3 is 13 residues. CDR3 region: CASSVDGYEKLFF. As DNA, the CDR3 is TGTGCCAGCAGCGTCGACGGGTACGAAAAACTGTTTTTT.

J is TRBJ2-3 and V is TRBV5-1; 7 bases fit TRBD2. Looked up from germline, CDR1 is SGHRS and CDR2 is YFSETQ. CDR3 length: 14 residues. The ends lost 4 bases at V and 5 bases at J; junction bases unmatched: 7. The CDR3 nucleotides are TGCGCCAGCAGCCGGGCGGGGGAGGGAGATACGCAGTATTTT. Its translation: CASSRAGEGDTQYF.

The J gene is TRBJ2-5, the V gene TRBV5-1; D is perhaps TRBD2 (6 bases). The germline CDR1 and CDR2 sequences are SGHRS and YFSETQ. The V and J ends lost 5 bases and 3 bases respectively, with 8 bases between them. The CDR3 extends over 12 amino acids. The CDR3 nucleotides are TGCGCCAGCAGGGTAGCGGAAGAGACCCAGTACTTC. It specifies CASRVAEETQYF.

The chain employs TRBV10-3 and TRBJ2-3, with 8 bases identical to TRBD1. CDR1 and CDR2 from the germline V gene are ENHRY and SYGVKD. V shed 7 bases, J shed 5 bases, and the junction held 5 bases outside the gene matches. The CDR3 runs 13 residues. The DNA for the CDR3 is TGTGCCATCAATGGACAGGGAGAAGATACGCAGTATTTT. Protein sequence: CAINGQGEDTQYF.

The chain is built from TRBV24-1 and TRBJ2-1, with 8 bases that match TRBD2. Germline trimming cut 1 base from V and 6 bases from J; bases unmatched to any gene: 7. The germline V gene encodes CDR1 KGHDR and CDR2 SFDVKD. The CDR3 spans 16 residues. CDR3 protein: CATSDLAGATLNEQFF. In nucleotides, the CDR3 is TGTGCCACCAGTGATTTAGCGGGGGCTACCCTCAATGAGCAGTTCTTC.

The rearrangement joins TRBV2 to TRBJ2-3, with 12 bases that match TRBD2. Unmatched junction bases numbered 2, after V lost 2 bases and J lost 2 bases. The CDR3 is 16 residues long. Germline V gives CDR1 SNHLY, CDR2 FYNNEI. CDR3 sequence: CASSETSGGSTDTQYF. The CDR3 nucleotides read TGTGCCAGCAGTGAAACTAGCGGGGGGTCCACAGATACGCAGTATTTT.

The V and J genes are TRBV19 and TRBJ2-7; 9 positions match TRBD2. Per the germline V gene, CDR1 is LNHDA and CDR2 is SQIVND (reference sequence). The CDR3 is 17 residues long. Trimming removed 3 bases from V and 0 bases from J; junction bases left unmatched: 9. CDR3 in amino acids: CASSILASGASSYEQYF. The CDR3 nucleotides are TGTGCCAGTAGTATCCTGGCTAGCGGGGCCAGCTCCTACGAGCAGTACTTC.

The CDR3 DNA reads as TGTGCCAGCATGAGTGGGGGGGATGAGCAGTTCTTC. This translates into CASMSGGDEQFF. V and J are TRBV12-3 or TRBV12-4 and TRBJ2-1, with 7 nucleotides matching TRBD2. This CDR3 spans 12 amino acids. Trimming at V came to 7 bases and at J to 8 bases, leaving 5 bases not matched to a gene.

The chain is built from TRBV6-5 and TRBJ2-1, with TRBD2 matching over 13 bases. The CDR3 is 15 residues long. After removal of 5 bases from V and 6 bases from J, the junction contained 4 bases not matched to a gene. Germline-derived CDR1 and CDR2 are MNHEY and SVGAGI. The chain's CDR3 is CASSSTSGRANEQFF. CDR3 coding DNA: TGTGCCAGCAGTAGCACTAGCGGGAGGGCCAATGAGCAGTTCTTC.

This rearrangement joins TRBV7-2 to TRBJ1-5, with D hard to call. V was clipped by 5 bases and J by 0 bases, with 11 bases between them. CDR3 size: 15 residues. Germline V gene sequence: CDR1 SGHTA, CDR2 FQGNSA. CDR3 region: CASSPRIYSNQPQHF. The CDR3 bases are TGTGCCAGCAGCCCGCGGATATATAGCAATCAGCCCCAGCATTTT.

The gene calls are TRBV5-6 and TRBJ1-2, with TRBD1 matching 7 bases. Germline CDR1 reads SGHDT; CDR2 reads YYEEEE. This CDR3 spans 17 amino acids. Unmatched junction bases numbered 11, after V lost 0 bases and J lost 3 bases. CDR3 amino acids: CASSLGEVRRGYYGYTF. The CDR3 DNA sequence: TGTGCCAGCAGCTTGGGAGAGGTGCGCAGGGGGTACTATGGCTACACCTTC.

The chain couples TRBV15 to TRBJ1-1, with D possibly matching TRBD1 (5 bases). The CDR3 contains 18 residues. Germline lookup yields CDR1 LNHNV and CDR2 YYDKDF (reference sequence). Trimming left V 0 bases short and J 0 bases short, with 17 bases between. The CDR3 here is CATSRDRLTGGMNTEAFF. The CDR3 DNA follows: TGTGCCACCAGCAGAGATCGCCTCACCGGGGGGATGAACACTGAAGCTTTCTTT.

The rearrangement uses TRBV7-9 and TRBJ2-3; no clear D. Germline values: CDR1 SEHNR, CDR2 FQNEAQ (reference sequence). The CDR3 loop spans 15 amino acids. V lost 5 bases to trimming and J lost 2 bases, with 14 bases between them. Here the CDR3 DNA reads TGTGCCAGCAGCACCTTCGCACAGTACACAGATACGCAGTATTTT. Protein product: CASSTFAQYTDTQYF.